These 20 T cell receptor beta chains share one sample of origin, sequenced in a study of post-analysis software for immune sequencing data. These receptors have no identified antigens. General study points: The study found TRBV5-6, TRBV5-1 and TRBV20-1 among a few TRBV segments more frequent in patients than controls.

Unique molecular identifiers had been added to the TCR beta cDNA libraries. TCRdb passed the PCR reads through MiXCR, listing each CDR3 protein once. The table shows about half a million distinct CDR3 sequences, with under 40% occurring only once. Sequencing was done on a sample of blood. These receptors originate from a girl under 18 with multiple sclerosis.

This chain links TRBV28 with TRBJ1-1; 9 positions match TRBD1. The trim removed 4 bases at V and 5 bases at J, leaving 11 bases unmatched. Germline V lookup: CDR1 MDHEN, CDR2 SYDVKM. The CDR3 length is 16 residues. In nucleotides, the CDR3 is TGTGCCAGCAGTTCAATCAACAGGGGGCTGGGGACTGAAGCTTTCTTT. It translates to CASSSINRGLGTEAFF.

This clonotype has just a few counts. The rearrangement uses TRBV7-8 and TRBJ1-2; D call uncertain. The CDR3 runs 16 residues. V dropped 5 bases and J dropped 0 bases, with 16 bases sitting between them. The germline gives CDR1 SGHVS, CDR2 FQNEAQ. The CDR3 loop is CASSPGGRTSNYGYTF. CDR3 nucleotide sequence: TGTGCCAGCAGCCCCGGTGGACGGACTTCTAACTATGGCTACACCTTC.

This clonotype came up once. The J gene is TRBJ1-4, the V gene TRBV6-6, with 7 positions matching TRBD1. CDR3 length: 13 amino acids. V dropped 2 bases and J dropped 6; count of bases not matched to a gene: 0. CDR1 MNHNY and CDR2 SVGAGI come from the germline V gene (reference sequence). CDR3 DNA sequence: TGTGCCAGCAGTTACGACAGGGATGAAAAACTGTTTTTT. This translates into CASSYDRDEKLFF.

V gene TRBV20-1 combines with J gene TRBJ1-5, with 7 bases identical to TRBD1. V gave up 5 bases and J gave up 2 bases; unmatched junction bases: 9. Germline V gives CDR1 DFQATT, CDR2 SNEGSKA (reference sequence). There are 15 residues in the CDR3. The CDR3 reads CSAETGRWGNQPQHF. CDR3 nucleotide sequence: TGCAGTGCTGAGACAGGGCGGTGGGGCAATCAGCCCCAGCATTTT.

As to this clonotype: A read error may account for a junction end that differs from germline. The chain employs TRBV7-9 and TRBJ2-5; unclear D gene. Germline loops: CDR1 SEHNR, CDR2 FQNEAQ (reference sequence). The CDR3 runs to 16 residues. This CDR3 is CASSLNHPKYQETQYF. CDR3 sequence (DNA): TGTGCCAGCAGCTTAAATCACCCCAAGTACCAGGAGACCCAGTACTTC.

The V gene is TRBV4-1, the J gene TRBJ2-1, with TRBD1 as a possible D gene (6 bases). This CDR3 comprises 17 residues. V gave up 2 bases and J gave up 5 bases, with 19 bases separating them. CDR1 and CDR2 (germline): MGHRA, YSYEKL. The DNA of the CDR3 is TGCGCCAGCAGCCAACCAGTGGGGTCCCGGGACAACAATGAGCAGTTCTTC. This encodes CASSQPVGSRDNNEQFF.

J is TRBJ2-3 and V is TRBV6-6; tentative D call: TRBD1 (6 bases). Germline lookup yields CDR1 MNHNY and CDR2 SVGAGI (reference sequence). The V and J ends lost 4 bases and 2 bases respectively, with 10 bases between them. The CDR3 spans 14 residues. For the CDR3, the DNA is TGTGCCAGCAGTTTACAGGGAGACACAGATACGCAGTATTTT. It translates to CASSLQGDTDTQYF.

In its sample, this clonotype was seen a few times. The gene calls are TRBV6-6 and TRBJ1-6; TRBD1 is a possible D gene (5 bases). Germline CDR1 and CDR2: MNHNY and SVGAGI (reference sequence). The ends were cut back, 6 bases at V and 0 bases at J, with 15 bases in the middle. The CDR3 runs to 17 residues. The CDR3 nucleotides are TGTGCCAGCAGGGATAGGGGACGGAGCTCCTATAATTCACCCCTCCACTTT. This translates into CASRDRGRSSYNSPLHF.

A few counts support this clonotype. The V call is TRBV7-9, the J call TRBJ2-3; D unclear. With 4 bases removed from V and 3 bases from J, the gap between germline ends came to 14 bases. The germline V gene has CDR1 SEHNR and CDR2 FQNEAQ (reference sequence). The CDR3 spans 15 residues. The CDR3 DNA is TGTGCCAGCAGCTCCCCCAGGCACCCGACAGATACGCAGTATTTT. Translation gives CASSSPRHPTDTQYF.

This clonotype was counted between two and nine times. The chain links TRBV20-1 to TRBJ2-3; no clear D gene. This CDR3 contains 11 residues. Trimming removed 7 bases from V and 3 bases from J, with 8 bases in between. From germline, CDR1 is DFQATT and CDR2 SNEGSKA (reference sequence). This CDR3 is CSGLPTDTQYF. The DNA for the CDR3 is TGCAGTGGGCTCCCAACAGATACGCAGTATTTT.

J is TRBJ2-3 and V is TRBV5-6; the match to TRBD2 covers 9 bases. The length of the CDR3 is 16 residues. With 4 bases clipped from V and 6 bases from J, the junction kept 12 bases outside the gene matches. CDR1 and CDR2 (germline): SGHDT, YYEEEE. In DNA form, the CDR3 reads TGTGCCAGCAGCCCAGACGGGGGGACTAGCTCGGATACGCAGTATTTT. Amino acid sequence: CASSPDGGTSSDTQYF.

This chain links TRBV7-9 with TRBJ2-1; 7 bases align to TRBD1. The CDR3 contains 14 residues. In germline, CDR1 is SEHNR, CDR2 FQNEAQ (reference sequence). J gave up 5 bases and V 5 bases, and 6 bases lay outside the gene matches. CDR3: CASSPTGVHNEQFF. CDR3 in DNA: TGTGCCAGCAGCCCAACAGGGGTCCACAATGAGCAGTTCTTC. Complete variable domain (other parts from reference TRBV7-9 and TRBJ2-1): DTGVSQNPRHKITKRGQNVTFRCDPISEHNRLYWYRQTLGQGPEFLTYFQNEAQLEKSRLLSDRFSAERPKGSFSTLEIQRTEQGDSAMYLCASSPTGVHNEQFFGPGTRLTVL.

The chain joins TRBV28 to TRBJ2-1; TRBD1 aligns across 9 bases. The germline V gene has CDR1 MDHEN and CDR2 SYDVKM. The CDR3 consists of 16 residues. J gave up 9 bases and V 5 bases, and 14 bases lay outside the gene matches. The CDR3 sequence is CASSTPGTGFLGEQFF. Here the CDR3 DNA reads TGTGCCAGCAGTACCCCCGGGACAGGGTTTTTAGGTGAGCAGTTCTTC.

The rearrangement uses TRBV20-1 and TRBJ2-7; 8 bases line up with TRBD1. V dropped 6 bases and J dropped 5; count of bases not matched to a gene: 9. Germline CDR1 DFQATT, CDR2 SNEGSKA (reference sequence). The length of the CDR3 is 13 residues. CDR3 sequence reads: CSAAPGGWDEQYF. DNA of the CDR3: TGCAGTGCCGCCCCAGGGGGCTGGGACGAGCAGTACTTC.

To note about this clonotype: At one of its ends the junction is not consistent with the germline gene, which may arise from a read error. The V call is TRBV10-2, the J call TRBJ1-1; possibly TRBD1 for D (5 bases). The CDR3 runs to 14 residues. Germline loops: CDR1 WSHSY, CDR2 SAAADI. Written as DNA, the CDR3 is TGCGCCAGCAGTGAGTCGGGGGAGAACACTGAAGTTTTCTTT. Its translation: CASSESGENTEVFF.

The chain is built from TRBV12-3 or TRBV12-4 and TRBJ2-3, with a possible D match to TRBD2 (5 bases). The CDR3 totals 15 residues. V lost 6 bases and J 0 bases, leaving 13 bases between the germline ends. The CDR3, as DNA: TGTGCCAGCAGGATACGAGGGCCCAGCACAGATACGCAGTATTTT. Residues: CASRIRGPSTDTQYF.

V and J are TRBV6-1 and TRBJ2-1; D is ambiguous. The CDR3 totals 15 residues. V dropped 2 bases and J dropped 3 bases, with 11 bases sitting between them. CDR1 is MNHNS and CDR2 is SASEGT in the germline V gene. CDR3 sequence reads: CASSESWGNYNEQFF. DNA of the CDR3: TGTGCCAGCAGTGAATCCTGGGGTAACTACAATGAGCAGTTCTTC.

V gene TRBV20-1 combines with J gene TRBJ2-4; 8 nucleotides agree with TRBD2. This CDR3 contains 14 residues. V lost 1 base to trimming and J lost 6 bases; unmatched junction nucleotides: 5. Per the germline V gene, CDR1 is DFQATT and CDR2 is SNEGSKA (reference sequence). CDR3 nucleotides: TGCAGTGCTAGAGCCGGGAGGGAGGGAAACATTCAGTACTTC. Amino acid sequence: CSARAGREGNIQYF.

This clonotype was detected only once. V and J are TRBV7-9 and TRBJ1-2, with a weak D call TRBD1 (6 bases). Trimming removed 5 bases at V and 5 bases at J, with 21 bases between. This CDR3 is 16 amino acids long. Germline CDR1 is SEHNR and CDR2 is FQNEAQ (reference sequence). CDR3 sequence (DNA): TGTGCCAGCAGCGGCCAGGGGCAGGGTGGTTATTATGGCTACACCTTC. It translates to CASSGQGQGGYYGYTF.

The chain employs TRBV18 and TRBJ1-1; D is unresolved. The CDR3 extends over 13 amino acids. Trimming shortened V by 6 bases and J by 4 bases, and 12 bases separated the two germline ends. In germline, CDR1 is KGHSH, CDR2 LQKENI. As DNA, the CDR3 is TGTGCCAGCTCGAACAGCCCTTCCACTGAAGCTTTCTTT. This encodes CASSNSPSTEAFF.